The 20 T cell receptor beta chains below were found in one sample sequenced in a study of post-analysis software for immune sequencing data. The antigens of these receptors remain unknown. Study-level results: Patients showed TRBV5-6, TRBV5-1 and TRBV20-1 among four to six TRBV segments more frequent than in controls.

Unique molecular identifiers had been added to the TCR beta cDNA libraries. TCRdb redid the calling of the PCR reads with MiXCR, one entry per CDR3 protein. This sample yields roughly 600,000 distinct CDR3 sequences, of which roughly two fifths are seen a single time; 1.5% to 2% belongs to the top ten. The sample taken for sequencing was blood. The source is a girl aged 10-17 years with multiple sclerosis.

This clonotype occurred once. V and J are TRBV4-1 and TRBJ2-1; 7 bases are a match to TRBD1. This CDR3 has 16 residues. V shed 0 bases and J 4 bases; nucleotides not matched to a gene: 6. From germline, CDR1 is MGHRA and CDR2 YSYEKL. The CDR3 DNA sequence: TGCGCCAGCAGCCAAGAATTGAGGGGGCGGTACAATGAGCAGTTCTTC. Protein: CASSQELRGRYNEQFF.

This chain uses TRBV6-2 or TRBV6-3 with TRBJ2-1, with 8 bases aligning to TRBD2. Germline V lookup: CDR1 MNHEY, CDR2 SVGEGT. Trimming at V came to 7 bases and at J to 2 bases, leaving 22 bases not matched to a gene. CDR3 length: 20 residues. This chain's CDR3 is CASTLGGVRGAAGAYNEQFF. The CDR3 nucleotides are TGTGCCAGCACCCTAGGAGGGGTGCGGGGGGCCGCCGGAGCCTACAATGAGCAGTTCTTC.

This clonotype has just a few counts. This sequence joins TRBV12-3 or TRBV12-4 and TRBJ2-4; D might be TRBD1 (6 bases). The CDR3 sequence is 14 residues long. The V gene lost 5 bases and the J gene lost 6 bases, with 14 bases spanning the gap. CDR3 residues: CASSPPSGANIQYF. The CDR3 coding sequence is TGTGCCAGCAGTCCCCCGTCAGGGGCAAACATTCAGTACTTC.

The chain couples TRBV11-1 to TRBJ2-5; 8 bases map to TRBD1. The end of the DNA fits TRBJ2-7 better, so the J call may be wrong. The CDR3 runs to 14 residues. CDR1 and CDR2 (germline): SGHAT, FQDESV (reference sequence). The CDR3 region has the DNA TGTGCCAGCAGCTTATGGGACAGGCGGAACGAGCAGTACTTC. Protein product: CASSLWDRRNEQYF.

This clonotype was seen a few times. The chain combines TRBV7-9 with TRBJ2-5; D perhaps matches TRBD2 (6 bases). Germline V lookup: CDR1 SEHNR, CDR2 FQNEAQ (reference sequence). CDR3 length equals 13 residues. Trimming took 10 bases from V and 2 from J, leaving 14 bases between them. The CDR3 bases are TGTGCCACGTTCGGGGGAACTCAAGAGACCCAGTACTTC. Protein sequence: CATFGGTQETQYF.

The chain couples TRBV5-6 to TRBJ2-1, with TRBD2 matching 9 bases. Germline V gene lookup returns CDR1 SGHDT and CDR2 YYEEEE. The CDR3 sequence is 16 residues long. V was clipped by 7 bases and J by 4 bases; unmatched bases: 12. The CDR3 sequence: CASGGGPSGTYNEQFF. The DNA of the CDR3 is TGTGCCAGCGGGGGGGGCCCTAGCGGGACTTACAATGAGCAGTTCTTC.

CDR3 nucleotide sequence: TGCGCCAGCAGCTTGGGGGTTTTGGTCGGCCAAGAGACCCAGTACTTC. Amino acids: CASSLGVLVGQETQYF. The V and J genes are TRBV5-1 and TRBJ2-5; unclear D gene. Germline CDR1 and CDR2: SGHRS and YFSETQ. This CDR3 comprises 16 residues. Trimming left V 0 bases short and J 1 base short, with 13 bases between. Filled out from reference TRBV5-1 and TRBJ2-5, the complete variable domain reads KAGVTQTPRYLIKTRGQQVTLSCSPISGHRSVSWYQQTPGQGLQFLFEYFSETQRNKGNFPGRFSGRQFSNSRSEMNVSTLELGDSALYLCASSLGVLVGQETQYFGPGTRLLVL.

The J gene is TRBJ2-5, the V gene TRBV7-2; 7 nucleotides match TRBD1. Near its end, the DNA agrees better with TRBJ2-7, so the J call may be wrong. The CDR3 is made up of 16 amino acids. Germline V gene sequence: CDR1 SGHTA, CDR2 FQGNSA. The CDR3 reads CASSLATTGISYEQYF. The CDR3 DNA sequence: TGTGCCAGCAGCTTAGCCACGACAGGGATCTCCTACGAGCAGTACTTC.

The CDR3, as DNA: TGCAGTGCTAGAGATTTGGCGGGTTCTTCCTACAATGAGCAGTTCTTC. This encodes CSARDLAGSSYNEQFF. The chain is built from TRBV20-1 and TRBJ2-1; the D gene is possibly TRBD2 (5 bases). CDR1 and CDR2 from the germline V gene are DFQATT and SNEGSKA (reference sequence). The CDR3 extends over 16 amino acids. The V and J ends lost 0 bases and 1 base respectively, with 13 bases between them.

This clonotype was observed a handful of times. The CDR3 protein is CASSLGTLSVGETQYF. The CDR3 DNA reads TGCGCCAGCAGCTTGGGGACCCTTAGCGTGGGAGAGACCCAGTACTTC. The chain carries TRBV5-1 and TRBJ2-5; a possible D gene is TRBD2 (5 bases). Per germline, CDR1 SGHRS and CDR2 YFSETQ. Trimming removed 0 bases at V and 4 bases at J, with 16 bases between. The CDR3 sequence is 16 residues long.

DNA for the CDR3: TGTGCCAGCAGCGTACCGGGACAGGGTCTGAATGAGCAGTTCTTC. It specifies CASSVPGQGLNEQFF. This chain connects TRBV6-1 to TRBJ2-1; 9 positions agree with TRBD1. Germline values: CDR1 MNHNS, CDR2 SASEGT. The CDR3 is 15 residues long. Trimming took 6 bases from V and 7 from J; bases not matched to a gene: 10.

The chain carries TRBV29-1 and TRBJ1-2, with TRBD1 matching 7 bases. The CDR3 contains 11 residues. From germline, CDR1 is SQVTM and CDR2 ANQGSEA. The V gene end was trimmed by 7 bases and the J gene end by 8 bases; junction bases not matched to a gene: 7. The CDR3 sequence: CSAQGTDGYTF. The CDR3 bases are TGCAGCGCCCAAGGGACAGACGGCTACACCTTC.

The chain couples TRBV25-1 to TRBJ2-3, with 8 bases identical to TRBD1. Trimming removed 4 bases from V and 6 bases from J; junction bases left unmatched: 6. The germline V gene encodes CDR1 MGHDK and CDR2 SYGVNS. There are 14 residues in the CDR3. As DNA, the CDR3 is TGTGCCAGCAGTGCGGACAGGGTTTTGGATACGCAGTATTTT. Its translation: CASSADRVLDTQYF.

The rearrangement joins TRBV19 to TRBJ1-2, with 7 bases aligning to TRBD1. The CDR3 sequence is 12 residues long. Germline assignment: CDR1 LNHDA and CDR2 SQIVND (reference sequence). With V trimmed by 9 bases and J by 4 bases, 5 bases remained unmatched. Here the CDR3 DNA reads TGTGCCAGGAAAAGGGACAGCTATGGCTACACCTTC. As protein: CARKRDSYGYTF.

The count of this clonotype is one. This chain joins TRBV6-5 and TRBJ1-5; D gene ambiguous. Germline CDR1 is MNHEY and CDR2 is SVGAGI. With 6 bases removed from V and 2 bases from J, the gap between germline ends came to 11 bases. The CDR3 runs 14 residues. CDR3 coding DNA: TGTGCCAGCAGGTCACCAGGCCGCAATCAGCCCCAGCATTTT. It is translated as CASRSPGRNQPQHF.

This clonotype was picked up a small number of times. CDR3 coding DNA: TGTGCCAGCAGCCCAGATGTAAGCGGGGGGGGCGAGCAGTACTTC. It translates to CASSPDVSGGGEQYF. The V gene is TRBV7-3, the J gene TRBJ2-5; 10 nucleotides align to TRBD2. With the DNA end fitting TRBJ2-7 better, the J assignment may be wrong. The CDR3 runs to 15 residues. CDR1 SGHTA and CDR2 FQGTGA come from the germline V gene.

This clonotype was seen only a few times. J is TRBJ2-5 and V is TRBV5-5; TRBD2 aligns across 10 bases. V trimming: 4 bases; J trimming: 8 bases; junction bases outside the gene matches: 17. The germline gives CDR1 SGHKS, CDR2 YYEKEE (reference sequence). The CDR3 has 17 amino acids. The CDR3 protein is CASSPLPSGRGQRTQYF. The CDR3 bases are TGTGCCAGCAGCCCCCTCCCCAGCGGGAGGGGCCAACGAACCCAGTACTTC.

The gene calls are TRBV5-1 and TRBJ1-2; tentative D call: TRBD1 (6 bases). This CDR3 is 14 amino acids long. Germline CDR1 and CDR2: SGHRS and YFSETQ. V lost 2 bases to trimming and J lost 5 bases, with 13 bases between them. This CDR3 is CASSFSGAEYGYTF. As DNA, the CDR3 is TGCGCCAGCAGCTTTTCGGGGGCGGAGTATGGCTACACCTTC.

This clonotype has a single count. This chain links TRBV6-6 with TRBJ2-5, with 11 bases that match TRBD1. The J segment lost 2 bases and the V segment lost 6 bases, leaving 8 bases of the junction unmatched. The CDR3 covers 16 residues. CDR1 MNHNY and CDR2 SVGAGI come from the germline V gene (reference sequence). CDR3 sequence: CASRPGQGVAQETQYF. CDR3 coding DNA: TGTGCCAGCAGACCGGGACAGGGGGTGGCTCAAGAGACCCAGTACTTC.

The gene calls are TRBV3-1 and TRBJ2-5; unclear D gene. V was trimmed by 3 bases and J by 3 bases, leaving 5 bases between them. CDR1 LGHDT and CDR2 YNNKEL come from the germline V gene (reference sequence). The CDR3 has 12 amino acids. CDR3 sequence: CASSQLEETQYF. The DNA of the CDR3 is TGTGCCAGCAGCCAGTTGGAAGAGACCCAGTACTTC.